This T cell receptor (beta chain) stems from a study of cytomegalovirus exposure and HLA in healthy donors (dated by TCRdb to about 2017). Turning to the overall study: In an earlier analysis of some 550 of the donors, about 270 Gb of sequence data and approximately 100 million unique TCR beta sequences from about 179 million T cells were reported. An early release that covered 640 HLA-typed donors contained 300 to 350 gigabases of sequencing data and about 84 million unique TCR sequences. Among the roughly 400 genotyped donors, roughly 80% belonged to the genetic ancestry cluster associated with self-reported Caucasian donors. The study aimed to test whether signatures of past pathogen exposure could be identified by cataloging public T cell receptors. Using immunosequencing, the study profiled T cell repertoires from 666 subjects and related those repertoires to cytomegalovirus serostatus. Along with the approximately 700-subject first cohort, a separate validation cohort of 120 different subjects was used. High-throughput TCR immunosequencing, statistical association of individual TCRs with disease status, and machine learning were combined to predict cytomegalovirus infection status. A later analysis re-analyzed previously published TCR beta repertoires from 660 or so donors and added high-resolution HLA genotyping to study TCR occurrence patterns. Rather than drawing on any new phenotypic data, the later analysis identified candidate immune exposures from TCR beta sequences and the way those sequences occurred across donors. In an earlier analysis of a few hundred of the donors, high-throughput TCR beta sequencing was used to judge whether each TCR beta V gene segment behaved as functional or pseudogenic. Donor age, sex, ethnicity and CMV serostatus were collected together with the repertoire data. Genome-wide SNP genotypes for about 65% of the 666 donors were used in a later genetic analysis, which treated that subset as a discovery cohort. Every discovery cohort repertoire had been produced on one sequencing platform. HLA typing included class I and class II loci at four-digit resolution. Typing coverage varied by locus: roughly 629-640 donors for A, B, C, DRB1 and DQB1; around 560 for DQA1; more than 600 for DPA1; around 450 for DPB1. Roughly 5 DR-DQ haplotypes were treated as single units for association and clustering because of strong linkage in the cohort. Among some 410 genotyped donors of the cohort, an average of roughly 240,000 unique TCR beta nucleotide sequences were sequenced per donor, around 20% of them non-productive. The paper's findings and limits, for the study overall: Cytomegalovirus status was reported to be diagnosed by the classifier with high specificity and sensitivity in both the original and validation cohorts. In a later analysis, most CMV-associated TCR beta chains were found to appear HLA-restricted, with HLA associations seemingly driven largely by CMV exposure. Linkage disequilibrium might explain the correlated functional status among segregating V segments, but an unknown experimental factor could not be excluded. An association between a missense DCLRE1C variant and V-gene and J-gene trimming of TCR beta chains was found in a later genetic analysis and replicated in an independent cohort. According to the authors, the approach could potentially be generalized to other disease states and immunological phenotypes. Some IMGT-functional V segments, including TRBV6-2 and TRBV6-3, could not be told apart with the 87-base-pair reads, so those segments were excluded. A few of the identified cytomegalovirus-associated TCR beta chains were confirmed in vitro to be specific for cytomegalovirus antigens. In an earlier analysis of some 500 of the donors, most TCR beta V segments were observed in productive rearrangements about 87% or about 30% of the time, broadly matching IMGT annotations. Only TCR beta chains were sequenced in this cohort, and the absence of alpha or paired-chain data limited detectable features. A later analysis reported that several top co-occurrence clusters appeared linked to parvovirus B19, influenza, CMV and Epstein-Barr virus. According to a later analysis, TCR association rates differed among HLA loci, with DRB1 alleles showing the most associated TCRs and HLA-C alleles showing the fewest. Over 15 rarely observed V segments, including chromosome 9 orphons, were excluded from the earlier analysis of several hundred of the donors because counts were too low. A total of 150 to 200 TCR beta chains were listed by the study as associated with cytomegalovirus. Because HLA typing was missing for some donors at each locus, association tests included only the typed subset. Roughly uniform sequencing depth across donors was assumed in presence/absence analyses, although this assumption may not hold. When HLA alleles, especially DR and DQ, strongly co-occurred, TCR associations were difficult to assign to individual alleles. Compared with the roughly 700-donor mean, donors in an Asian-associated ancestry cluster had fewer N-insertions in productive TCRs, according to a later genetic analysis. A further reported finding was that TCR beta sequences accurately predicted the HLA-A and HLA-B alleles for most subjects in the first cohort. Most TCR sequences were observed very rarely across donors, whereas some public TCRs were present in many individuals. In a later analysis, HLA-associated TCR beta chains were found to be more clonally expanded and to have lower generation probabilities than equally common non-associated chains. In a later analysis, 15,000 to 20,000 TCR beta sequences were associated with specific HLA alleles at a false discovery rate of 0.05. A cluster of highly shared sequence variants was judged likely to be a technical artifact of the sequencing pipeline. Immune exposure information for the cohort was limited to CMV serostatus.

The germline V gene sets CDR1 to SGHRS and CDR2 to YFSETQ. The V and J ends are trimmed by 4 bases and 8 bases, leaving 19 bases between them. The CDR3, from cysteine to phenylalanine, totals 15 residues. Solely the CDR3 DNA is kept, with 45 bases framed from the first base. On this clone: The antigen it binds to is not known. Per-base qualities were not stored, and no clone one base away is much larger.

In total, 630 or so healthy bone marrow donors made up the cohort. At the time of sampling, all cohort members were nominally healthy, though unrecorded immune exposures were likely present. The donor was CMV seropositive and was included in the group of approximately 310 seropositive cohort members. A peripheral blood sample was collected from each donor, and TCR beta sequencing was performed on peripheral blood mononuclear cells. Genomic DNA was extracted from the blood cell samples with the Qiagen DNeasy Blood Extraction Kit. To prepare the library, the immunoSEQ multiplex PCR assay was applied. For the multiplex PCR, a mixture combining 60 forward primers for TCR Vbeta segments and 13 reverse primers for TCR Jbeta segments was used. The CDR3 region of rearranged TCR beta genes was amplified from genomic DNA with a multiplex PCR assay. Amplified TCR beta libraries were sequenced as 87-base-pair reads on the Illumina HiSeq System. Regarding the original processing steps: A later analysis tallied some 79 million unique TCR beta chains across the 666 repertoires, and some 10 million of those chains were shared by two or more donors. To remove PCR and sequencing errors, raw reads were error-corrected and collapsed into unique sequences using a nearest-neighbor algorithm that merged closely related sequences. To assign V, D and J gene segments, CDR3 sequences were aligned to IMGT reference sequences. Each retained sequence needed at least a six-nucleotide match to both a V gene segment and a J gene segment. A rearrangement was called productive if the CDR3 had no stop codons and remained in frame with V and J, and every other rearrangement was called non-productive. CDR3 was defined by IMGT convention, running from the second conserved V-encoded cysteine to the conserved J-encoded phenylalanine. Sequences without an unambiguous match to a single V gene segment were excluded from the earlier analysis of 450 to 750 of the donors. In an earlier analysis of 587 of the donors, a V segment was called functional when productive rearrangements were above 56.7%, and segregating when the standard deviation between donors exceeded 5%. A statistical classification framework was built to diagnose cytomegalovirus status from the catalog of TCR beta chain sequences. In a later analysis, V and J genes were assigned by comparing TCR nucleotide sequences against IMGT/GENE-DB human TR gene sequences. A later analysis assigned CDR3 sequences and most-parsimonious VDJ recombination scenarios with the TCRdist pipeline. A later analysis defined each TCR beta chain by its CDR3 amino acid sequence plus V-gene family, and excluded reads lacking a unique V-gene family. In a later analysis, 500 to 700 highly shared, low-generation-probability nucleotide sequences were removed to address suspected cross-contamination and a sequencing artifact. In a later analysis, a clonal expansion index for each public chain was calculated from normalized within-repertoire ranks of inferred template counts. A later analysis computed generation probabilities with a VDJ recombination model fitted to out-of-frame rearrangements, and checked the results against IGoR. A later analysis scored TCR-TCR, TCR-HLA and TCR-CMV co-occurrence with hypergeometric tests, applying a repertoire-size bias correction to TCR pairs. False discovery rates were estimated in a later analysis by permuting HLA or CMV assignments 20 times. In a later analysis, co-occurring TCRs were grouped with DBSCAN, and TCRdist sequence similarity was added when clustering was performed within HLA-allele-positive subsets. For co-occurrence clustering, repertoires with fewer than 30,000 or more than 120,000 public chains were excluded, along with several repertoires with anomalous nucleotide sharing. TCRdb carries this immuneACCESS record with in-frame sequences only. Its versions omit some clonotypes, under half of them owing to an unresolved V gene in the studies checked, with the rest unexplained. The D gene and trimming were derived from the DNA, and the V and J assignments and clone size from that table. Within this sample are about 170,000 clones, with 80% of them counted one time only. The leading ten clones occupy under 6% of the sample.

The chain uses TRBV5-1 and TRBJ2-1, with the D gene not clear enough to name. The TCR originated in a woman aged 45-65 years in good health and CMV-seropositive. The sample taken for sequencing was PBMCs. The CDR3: CASSPHGDSGDEQFF. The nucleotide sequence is TGCGCCAGCAGCCCCCATGGAGACTCCGGTGATGAGCAGTTCTTC.